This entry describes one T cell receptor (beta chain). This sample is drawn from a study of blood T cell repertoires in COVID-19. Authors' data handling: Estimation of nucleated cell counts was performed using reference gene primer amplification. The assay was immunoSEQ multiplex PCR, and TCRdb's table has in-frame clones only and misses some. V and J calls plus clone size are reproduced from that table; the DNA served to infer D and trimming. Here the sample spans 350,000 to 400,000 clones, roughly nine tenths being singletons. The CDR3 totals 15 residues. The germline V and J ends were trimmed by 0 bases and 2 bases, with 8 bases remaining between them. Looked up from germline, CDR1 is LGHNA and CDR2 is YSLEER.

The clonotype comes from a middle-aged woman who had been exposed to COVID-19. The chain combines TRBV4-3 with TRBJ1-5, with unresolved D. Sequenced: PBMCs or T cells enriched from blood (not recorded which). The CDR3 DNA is TGCGCCAGCAGCCAAGACTTCGGAGGCAATCAGCCCCAGCATTTT. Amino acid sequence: CASSQDFGGNQPQHF.